The source of this T cell receptor (beta chain) is a study of T cells in Graves' hyperthyroidism and ophthalmopathy. Study details: Blood was drawn when the patient was first diagnosed and still untreated. General study findings and limits: Researchers report that a 13 V-J model separated ophthalmopathy from stable hyperthyroidism.

The source material, RNA transcripts, was used to amplify TCR beta CDR3 regions. The HTBI primer set served for first-round RT-PCR of the TCR CDR3. MiXCR, run by TCRdb on the multiplex PCR reads, gives a single entry per CDR3 protein. Of 500,000 to 650,000 distinct CDR3 sequences listed, roughly 21% were seen once; the top ten hold approximately 50%. The cohort's ophthalmopathy patients, a group with duration under 3 months, had a Clinical Activity Score of at least 3 and a NOSPECS grade of at least 4. There are a few counts of this clonotype. Its antigen remains unknown. The J segment lost 4 bases and the V segment lost 3 bases, leaving 13 bases of the junction unmatched. Per germline, CDR1 ENHRY and CDR2 SYGVKD. The CDR3 extends over 20 amino acids.

The chain uses TRBV10-3 and TRBJ2-1, with 15 bases that match TRBD2. The sample taken for sequencing was blood. The clonotype comes from a man aged 40-49 years with Graves' ophthalmopathy. This CDR3 reads CAISDSNPGLAGGLYNEQFF. CDR3 in DNA: TGTGCCATCAGTGACTCAAACCCGGGACTAGCGGGGGGCTTATACAATGAGCAGTTCTTC.